The rows below give T cell receptor beta chains drawn from one sample of a study of identical twins. One entry per CDR3 protein, called by TCRdb with MiXCR from the 5' RACE reads. The sample has roughly 720,000 distinct CDR3 sequences, 18% seen once. In addition, the sample was reused for a study of T cells expressing NK-cell markers.

Sequenced sample: PBMCs. The receptors stem from a woman between 18 and 30 years old in good health. Both conserved end residues are part of each CDR3.

J | V | CDR3
TRBJ2-5 | TRBV10-1 | CASSAGGMETQYF
TRBJ1-1 | TRBV5-6 | CASSPGGGKAFF
TRBJ1-6 | TRBV7-2 | CASSLTPGLSPLHF
TRBJ2-7 | TRBV6-2/TRBV6-3 | CASSYGTSGFTYEQYF
TRBJ2-5 | TRBV7-2 | CASSLGPSQETQYF
TRBJ2-7 | TRBV20-1 | CSARDRGHQYEQYF
TRBJ2-1 | TRBV12-3/TRBV12-4 | CASSLLGLDYNEQFF
TRBJ2-3 | TRBV3-1 | CASSQVPGPDTQYF
TRBJ1-6 | TRBV5-1 | CASSLQGEVSPLHF
TRBJ1-1 | TRBV12-3/TRBV12-4 | CASSSSGLWGGPLSTEAFF
TRBJ2-1 | TRBV25-1 | CASSEPGIHEQFF
TRBJ2-7 | TRBV7-8 | CASSKLQVPYEQYF
TRBJ2-3 | TRBV5-1 | CASSSPSTDTQYF
TRBJ2-5 | TRBV12-3/TRBV12-4 | CASSSRWGTSGAPRETQYF
TRBJ2-6 | TRBV7-9 | CASNPLRGSGANVLTF
TRBJ2-5 | TRBV20-1 | CSAWTSAQETQYF
TRBJ2-1 | TRBV7-6 | CASSLEAASRNNEQFF
TRBJ2-1 | TRBV27 | CASSFDWANEQFF
TRBJ1-5 | TRBV7-6 | CASSLSAGNGQPQHF
TRBJ2-2 | TRBV5-1 | CASSFQGARTGELFF
TRBJ2-5 | TRBV29-1 | CSGSGRAVGETQYF
TRBJ2-1 | TRBV5-1 | CASSGTGDLRTEQFF
TRBJ2-7 | TRBV29-1 | CSVGWTGQGDEQYF
TRBJ1-1 | TRBV6-5 | CASSFLRMNTEAFF
TRBJ2-1 | TRBV6-5 | CASSWNNEQFF
TRBJ2-1 | TRBV3-1 | CASSHALAGVYNEQFF
TRBJ2-1 | TRBV10-3 | CAISDPSGSDEQFF
TRBJ2-1 | TRBV7-9 | CASSSPSSGRAYNEQFF
TRBJ2-3 | TRBV5-1 | CASRDTPTDTQYF
TRBJ2-1 | TRBV20-1 | CSARAGGEGEQFF
TRBJ2-2 | TRBV29-1 | CSVATGRTGELFF
TRBJ2-1 | TRBV12-3/TRBV12-4 | CARCPGTTLSGQFF
TRBJ1-1 | TRBV5-1 | CASSSQDDTEAFF
TRBJ2-6 | TRBV6-5 | CASSYSPGSGANVLTF
TRBJ2-3 | TRBV20-1 | CSSKGGFSTDTQYF
TRBJ2-1 | TRBV20-1 | CSAKRVIRNEQFF
TRBJ2-4 | TRBV7-8 | CASSLVAGGGIKYF
TRBJ1-1 | TRBV7-3 | CASSSETRDTEAFF
TRBJ1-1 | TRBV5-1 | CASSSRVRLNTEAFF
TRBJ2-3 | TRBV12-3/TRBV12-4 | CASRPTSGAITDTQYF
TRBJ1-1 | TRBV20-1 | CSARESYPTEAFF
TRBJ2-2 | TRBV6-1 | CASSRVLPNTGELFF
TRBJ2-5 | TRBV20-1 | CSASLGPSTQYF
TRBJ2-3 | TRBV12-3/TRBV12-4 | CAINHGLAGTDTQYF
TRBJ2-1 | TRBV5-4 | CASSLPGQGALGEQFF
TRBJ2-3 | TRBV11-3 | CASSLRGGTGATDTQYF
TRBJ2-1 | TRBV12-3/TRBV12-4 | CASSLYLSSYNEQFF
TRBJ2-7 | TRBV7-8 | CASKPRATYEQYF
TRBJ1-4 | TRBV6-1 | CASSASLDEKLFF